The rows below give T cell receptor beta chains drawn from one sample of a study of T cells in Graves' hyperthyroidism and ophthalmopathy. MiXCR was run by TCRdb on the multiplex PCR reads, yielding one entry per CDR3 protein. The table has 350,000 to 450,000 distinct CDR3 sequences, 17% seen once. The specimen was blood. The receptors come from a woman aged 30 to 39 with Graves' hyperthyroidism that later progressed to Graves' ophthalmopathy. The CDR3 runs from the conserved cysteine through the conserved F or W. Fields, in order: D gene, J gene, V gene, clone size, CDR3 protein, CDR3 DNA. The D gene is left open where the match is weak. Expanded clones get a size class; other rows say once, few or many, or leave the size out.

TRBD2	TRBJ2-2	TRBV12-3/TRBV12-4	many	CASISGRAWKNTGELFF	TGTGCCAGCATTAGCGGGAGGGCCTGGAAGAACACCGGGGAGCTGTTTTTT
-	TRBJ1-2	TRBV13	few	CASSSDRLLKGYGYTF	TGTGCCAGCAGCTCAGATCGACTCCTAAAAGGCTATGGCTACACCTTC
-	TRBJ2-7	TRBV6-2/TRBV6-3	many	CASSWPGRAYEQYF	TGTGCCAGCAGTTGGCCGGGACGGGCCTACGAGCAGTACTTC
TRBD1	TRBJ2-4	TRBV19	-	CASSTVGQGLAKNIQYF	TGTGCCAGTAGTACGGTGGGACAGGGGTTAGCCAAAAACATTCAGTACTTC
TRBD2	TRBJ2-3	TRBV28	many	CASSPNDSGTSGSPTDTQYF	TGTGCCAGCAGTCCCAACGACTCCGGGACTAGCGGGAGCCCCACAGATACGCAGTATTTT
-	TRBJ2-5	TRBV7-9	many	CASSCRDPQETQYF	TGTGCCAGCAGCTGCCGGGACCCACAAGAGACCCAGTACTTC
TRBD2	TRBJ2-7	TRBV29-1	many	CSVAGGREATYEQYF	TGCAGCGTTGCGGGGGGTCGGGAGGCAACCTACGAGCAGTACTTC
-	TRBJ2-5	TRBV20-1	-	CSAKETQYF	TGCAGTGCTAAGGAGACCCAGTACTTC
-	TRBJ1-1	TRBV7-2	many	CASSPPTGGNTEAFF	TGTGCCAGCAGCCCTCCCACAGGAGGGAACACTGAAGCTTTCTTT
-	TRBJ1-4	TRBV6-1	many	CASSDLGNNEKLFF	TGTGCCAGCAGTGACCTGGGAAATAATGAAAAACTGTTTTTT
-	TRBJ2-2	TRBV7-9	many	CASSRGQANTGELFF	TGTGCCAGCAGCCGGGGACAAGCGAACACCGGGGAGCTGTTTTTT
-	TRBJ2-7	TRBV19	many	CASSIKTGYYEQYF	TGTGCCAGTAGTATCAAAACAGGGTACTACGAGCAGTACTTC
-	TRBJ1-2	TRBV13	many	CASSLVGGPGYGYTF	TGTGCCAGCAGCTTGGTGGGGGGACCTGGATATGGCTACACCTTC
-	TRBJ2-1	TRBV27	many	CASRDSLEQFF	TGTGCCAGCAGAGACTCCTTGGAGCAGTTCTTC
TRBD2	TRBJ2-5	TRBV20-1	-	CSADGTSGNDQETQYF	TGCAGTGCGGATGGGACTAGCGGGAACGACCAAGAGACCCAGTACTTC
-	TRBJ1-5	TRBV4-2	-	CASSQESGYSNQPQHF	TGTGCCAGCAGCCAAGAATCGGGATATAGCAATCAGCCCCAGCATTTT
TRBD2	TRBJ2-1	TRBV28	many	CASSLHPLAAYNEQFF	TGTGCCAGCAGTTTACATCCACTAGCGGCCTACAATGAGCAGTTCTTC
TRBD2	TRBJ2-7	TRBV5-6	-	CASSRPRGLAGVEQYF	TGTGCCAGCAGCCGCCCTCGAGGACTAGCGGGAGTGGAGCAGTACTTC
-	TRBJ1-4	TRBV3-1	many	CASSQDRDGSEKLFF	TGTGCCAGCAGCCAGGACCGGGACGGGTCAGAAAAACTGTTTTTT
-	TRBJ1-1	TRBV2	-	CASRPNRVENTEAFF	TGTGCCAGCAGACCAAACAGGGTGGAGAACACTGAAGCTTTCTTT
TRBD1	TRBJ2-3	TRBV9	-	CAGSFGQDWGDTQYF	TGCGCCGGCAGCTTTGGACAGGATTGGGGAGATACGCAGTATTTT
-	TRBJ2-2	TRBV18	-	CASSPYQLGLLIKDTGELFF	TGTGCCAGCTCACCCTACCAGTTGGGGCTCCTGATCAAGGACACCGGGGAGCTGTTTTTT
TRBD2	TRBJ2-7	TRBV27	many	CASSYTSAAYEQYF	TGTGCCAGCAGTTACACTAGCGCAGCCTACGAGCAGTACTTC
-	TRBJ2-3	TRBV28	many	CASSFGQHTDTQYF	TGTGCCAGCAGTTTTGGACAGCACACAGATACGCAGTATTTT
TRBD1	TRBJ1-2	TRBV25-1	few	CASSEWGTADSLNYGYTF	TGTGCCAGCAGTGAATGGGGGACAGCCGACTCGCTGAACTATGGCTACACCTTC
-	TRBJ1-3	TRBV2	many	CASSGTRGNTIYF	TGTGCCAGCAGTGGGACTCGAGGAAACACCATATATTTT
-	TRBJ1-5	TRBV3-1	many	CASSQGRGQPQHF	TGTGCCAGCAGCCAAGGGAGAGGACAGCCCCAGCATTTT
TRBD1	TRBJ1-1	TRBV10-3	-	CAISPTGWTEAFF	TGTGCCATCAGCCCGACAGGGTGGACTGAAGCTTTCTTT
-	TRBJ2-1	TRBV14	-	CASSQDYHQRGPARAYRAYNEQFF	TGTGCCAGCAGCCAAGATTATCACCAGCGAGGGCCAGCCCGCGCATACCGCGCATACAATGAGCAGTTCTTC
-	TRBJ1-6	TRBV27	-	CASRVTGANSPLHF	TGTGCCAGCAGGGTGACAGGCGCCAATTCACCCCTCCACTTT
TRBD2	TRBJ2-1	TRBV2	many	CASRLTGTGGNEQFF	TGTGCCAGCAGGCTAACCGGGACGGGGGGGAATGAGCAGTTCTTC
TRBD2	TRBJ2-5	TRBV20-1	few	CSAYGTSGGALRETQYF	TGCAGTGCATACGGGACTAGCGGGGGGGCCCTAAGAGAGACCCAGTACTTC
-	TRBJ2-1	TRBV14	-	CASSPFSYNEQFF	TGTGCCAGCAGCCCCTTTTCCTACAATGAGCAGTTCTTC
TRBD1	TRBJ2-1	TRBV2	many	CARRRTGGSGNEQFF	TGTGCCAGAAGAAGGACAGGGGGATCGGGCAATGAGCAGTTCTTC
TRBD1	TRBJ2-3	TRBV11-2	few	CASSPTTGARNTQYF	TGTGCCAGCAGCCCAACCACAGGGGCTCGGAATACGCAGTATTTT
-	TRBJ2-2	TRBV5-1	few	CASSLARGRIGGELFF	TGCGCCAGCAGCTTGGCCAGGGGAAGGATCGGCGGGGAGCTGTTTTTT
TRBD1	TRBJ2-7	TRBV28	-	CASSGGRGNSYEQYF	TGTGCCAGCAGCGGCGGCAGGGGGAACTCCTACGAGCAGTACTTC
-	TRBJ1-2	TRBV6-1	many	CASKKSVNSNYGYTF	TGTGCCAGCAAAAAGTCGGTGAACTCTAACTATGGCTACACCTTC
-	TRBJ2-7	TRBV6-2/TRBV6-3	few	CASSSGDIGYEQYF	TGTGCCAGCAGTTCGGGGGACATAGGATACGAGCAGTACTTC
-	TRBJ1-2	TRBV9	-	CTSSGREGYSYGYTF	TGTACCAGCAGCGGACGAGAGGGGTACAGCTATGGCTACACCTTC
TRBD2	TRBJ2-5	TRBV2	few	CASSPPGLSVVETQYF	TGTGCCAGCAGTCCTCCGGGACTATCAGTGGTCGAGACCCAGTACTTC
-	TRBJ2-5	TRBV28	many	CASSLRGGETQYF	TGTGCCAGCAGTTTAAGGGGGGGAGAGACCCAGTACTTC
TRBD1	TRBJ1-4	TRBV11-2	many	CASSLLTGGVEKLFF	TGTGCCAGCAGCTTGCTGACAGGGGGCGTTGAAAAACTGTTTTTT
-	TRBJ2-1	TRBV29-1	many	CSVEKRSVYNEQFF	TGCAGCGTTGAAAAACGATCTGTTTACAATGAGCAGTTCTTC
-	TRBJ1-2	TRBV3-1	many	CASSRGTTNYGYTF	TGTGCCAGCAGCCGGGGGACTACTAACTATGGCTACACCTTC
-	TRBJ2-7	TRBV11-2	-	CASSLDQRRTYEQYF	TGTGCCAGCAGCTTAGACCAGCGGAGAACCTACGAGCAGTACTTC
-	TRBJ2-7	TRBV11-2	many	CASRRGLSYEQYF	TGTGCCAGCAGGAGAGGGCTTTCCTACGAGCAGTACTTC
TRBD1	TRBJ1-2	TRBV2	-	CASRAILWGQGRGGYTF	TGTGCCAGCAGGGCGATATTGTGGGGACAGGGGAGAGGTGGCTACACCTTC
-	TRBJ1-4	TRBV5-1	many	CASRTGHSVNEKLFF	TGCGCCAGCCGCACGGGGCATTCCGTAAATGAAAAACTGTTTTTT